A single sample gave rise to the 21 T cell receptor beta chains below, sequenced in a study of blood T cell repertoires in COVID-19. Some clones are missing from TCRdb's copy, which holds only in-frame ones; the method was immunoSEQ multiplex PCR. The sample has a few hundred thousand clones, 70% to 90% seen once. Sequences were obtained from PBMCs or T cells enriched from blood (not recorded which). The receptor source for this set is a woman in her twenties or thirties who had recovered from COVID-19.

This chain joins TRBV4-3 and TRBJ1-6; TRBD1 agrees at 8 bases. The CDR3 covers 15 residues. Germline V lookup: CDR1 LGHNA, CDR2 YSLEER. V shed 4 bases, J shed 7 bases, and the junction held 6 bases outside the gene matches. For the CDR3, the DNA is TGCGCCAGCAGCCGTGGGACAGGCGGAAATTCACCCCTCCACTTT. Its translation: CASSRGTGGNSPLHF.

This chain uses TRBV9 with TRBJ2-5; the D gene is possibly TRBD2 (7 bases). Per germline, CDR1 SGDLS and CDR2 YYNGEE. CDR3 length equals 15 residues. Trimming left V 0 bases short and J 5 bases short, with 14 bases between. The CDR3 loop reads CASSVGGGGEETQYF. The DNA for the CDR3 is TGTGCCAGCAGCGTAGGAGGAGGGGGGGAGGAGACCCAGTACTTC.

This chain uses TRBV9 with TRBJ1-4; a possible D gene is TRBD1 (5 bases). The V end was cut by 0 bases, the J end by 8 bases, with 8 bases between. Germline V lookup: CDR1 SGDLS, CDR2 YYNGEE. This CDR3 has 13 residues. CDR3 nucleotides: TGTGCCAGCAGCGTAGGGGAGGGGGAAAAACTGTTTTTT. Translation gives CASSVGEGEKLFF.

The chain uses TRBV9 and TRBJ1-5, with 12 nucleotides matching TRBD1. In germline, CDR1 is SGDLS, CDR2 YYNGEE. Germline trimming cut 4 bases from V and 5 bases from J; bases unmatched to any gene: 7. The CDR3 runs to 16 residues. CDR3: CASSPGTGGLYQPQHF. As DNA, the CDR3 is TGTGCCAGCAGCCCCGGGACAGGGGGCCTGTATCAGCCCCAGCATTTT.

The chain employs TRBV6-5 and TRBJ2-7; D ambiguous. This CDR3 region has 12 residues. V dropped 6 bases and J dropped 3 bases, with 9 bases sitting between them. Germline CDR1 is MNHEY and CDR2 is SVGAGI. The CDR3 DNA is TGTGCCAGCAGAGCAGGTATCTACGAGCAGTACTTC. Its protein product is CASRAGIYEQYF.

The CDR3 coding sequence is TGTGCCAGCAGTTACTTCCGACAGGACAATGAGCAGTTCTTC. Its translation: CASSYFRQDNEQFF. The chain carries TRBV6-5 and TRBJ2-1; a weak D match, TRBD1 (6 bases). Germline CDR1 is MNHEY and CDR2 is SVGAGI. The CDR3 covers 14 residues. The V gene lost 1 base and the J gene lost 5 bases, with 9 bases spanning the gap.

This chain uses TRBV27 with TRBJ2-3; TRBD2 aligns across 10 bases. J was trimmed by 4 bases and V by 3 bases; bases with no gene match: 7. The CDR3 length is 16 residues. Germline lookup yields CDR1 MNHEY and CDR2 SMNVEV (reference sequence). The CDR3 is CASSFSGLALSDTQYF. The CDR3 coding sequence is TGTGCCAGCAGTTTTTCGGGACTAGCGTTGTCAGATACGCAGTATTTT.

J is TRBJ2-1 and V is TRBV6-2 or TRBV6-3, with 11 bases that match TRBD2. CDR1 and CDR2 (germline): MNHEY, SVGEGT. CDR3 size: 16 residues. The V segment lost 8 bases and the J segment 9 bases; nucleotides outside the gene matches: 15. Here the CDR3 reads CASRPALAGGQGEQFF. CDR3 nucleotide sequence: TGTGCCAGCCGCCCAGCCCTAGCGGGGGGCCAGGGTGAGCAGTTCTTC.

The CDR3 sequence: CATGLNTEAFF. DNA of the CDR3: TGTGCCACCGGGTTGAACACTGAAGCTTTCTTT. J is TRBJ1-1 and V is TRBV25-1; D unresolved. Trimming took off 10 bases at V and 0 bases at J, with 6 bases between the two ends. CDR3 length: 11 amino acids. Germline CDR1 reads MGHDK; CDR2 reads SYGVNS.

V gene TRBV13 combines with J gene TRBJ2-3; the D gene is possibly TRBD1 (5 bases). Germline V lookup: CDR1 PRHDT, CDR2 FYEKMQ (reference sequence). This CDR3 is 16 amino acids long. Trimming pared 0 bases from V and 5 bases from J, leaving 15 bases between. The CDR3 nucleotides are TGTGCCAGCAGCTTAGGGATTGCAGGGCCGGTAGATACGCAGTATTTT. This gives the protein CASSLGIAGPVDTQYF. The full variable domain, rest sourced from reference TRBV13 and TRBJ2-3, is AAGVIQSPRHLIKEKRETATLKCYPIPRHDTVYWYQQGPGQDPQFLISFYEKMQSDKGSIPDRFSAQQFSDYHSELNMSSLELGDSALYFCASSLGIAGPVDTQYFGPGTRLTVL.

The CDR3 DNA sequence: TGTGCCACCAGCAGAGATGGCAGGGTGGTTCGTGGAAACACCATATATTTT. Protein product: CATSRDGRVVRGNTIYF. The chain employs TRBV15 and TRBJ1-3; perhaps TRBD1 as D (5 bases). This CDR3 contains 17 residues. V shed 0 bases and J shed 3 bases, with 15 bases lying between them. Germline V gene lookup returns CDR1 LNHNV and CDR2 YYDKDF (reference sequence). The full variable domain, completed using reference TRBV15 and TRBJ1-3, is DAMVIQNPRYQVTQFGKPVTLSCSQTLNHNVMYWYQQKSSQAPKLLFHYYDKDFNNEADTPDNFQSRRPNTSFCFLDIRSPGLGDTAMYLCATSRDGRVVRGNTIYFGEGSWLTVV.

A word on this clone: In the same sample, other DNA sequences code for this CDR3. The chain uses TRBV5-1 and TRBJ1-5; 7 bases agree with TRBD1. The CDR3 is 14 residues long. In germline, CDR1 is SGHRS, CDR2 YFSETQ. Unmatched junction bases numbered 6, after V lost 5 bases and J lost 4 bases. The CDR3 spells CASSEGGGNQPQHF. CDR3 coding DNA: TGCGCCAGCAGTGAAGGGGGCGGGAATCAGCCCCAGCATTTT.

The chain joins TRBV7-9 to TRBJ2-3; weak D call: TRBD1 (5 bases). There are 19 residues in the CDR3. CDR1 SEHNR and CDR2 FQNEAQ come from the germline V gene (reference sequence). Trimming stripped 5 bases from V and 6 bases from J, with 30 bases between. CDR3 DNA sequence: TGTGCCAGCAGCGGACGACTCAAAACAAGTCAGGGTAAACGGGATACGCAGTATTTT. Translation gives CASSGRLKTSQGKRDTQYF.

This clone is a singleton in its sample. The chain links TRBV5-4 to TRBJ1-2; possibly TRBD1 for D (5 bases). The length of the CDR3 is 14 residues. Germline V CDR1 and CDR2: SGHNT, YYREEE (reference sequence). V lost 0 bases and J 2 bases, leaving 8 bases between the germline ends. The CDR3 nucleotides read TGTGCCAGCAGCTTGGTGGGGGGAAACTATGGCTACACCTTC. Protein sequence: CASSLVGGNYGYTF.

The CDR3: CATRDRENTEAFF. The CDR3 DNA sequence: TGTGCCACCCGGGACAGGGAGAACACTGAAGCTTTCTTT. The V gene is TRBV2, the J gene TRBJ1-1; TRBD1 matches at 9 bases. The CDR3 spans 13 residues. Losses at the gene ends were 10 bases for V and 1 base for J; bases not matched to a gene: 4. Per the germline V gene, CDR1 is SNHLY and CDR2 is FYNNEI.

The CDR3 coding sequence is TGTGCCTGGAAACTAGCGGGGGGCTCCACAGATACGCAGTATTTT. This gives the protein CAWKLAGGSTDTQYF. The gene calls are TRBV30 and TRBJ2-3, with 12 bases fitting TRBD2. Per the germline V gene, CDR1 is GTSNPN and CDR2 is SVGIG (reference sequence). This CDR3 contains 15 residues. Germline trimming cut 4 bases from V and 2 bases from J; bases unmatched to any gene: 4.

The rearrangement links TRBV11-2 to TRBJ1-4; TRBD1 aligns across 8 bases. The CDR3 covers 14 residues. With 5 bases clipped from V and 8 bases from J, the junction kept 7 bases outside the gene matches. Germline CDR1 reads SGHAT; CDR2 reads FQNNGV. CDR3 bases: TGTGCCAGCAGCCGACCAGGGGGCGAAGAAAAACTGTTTTTT. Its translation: CASSRPGGEEKLFF.

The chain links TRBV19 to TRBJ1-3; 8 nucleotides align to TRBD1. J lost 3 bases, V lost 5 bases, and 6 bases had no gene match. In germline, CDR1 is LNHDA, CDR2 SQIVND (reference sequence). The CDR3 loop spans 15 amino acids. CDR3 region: CASSSSGQGGNTIYF. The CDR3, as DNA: TGTGCCAGTAGTTCCTCCGGACAGGGTGGAAACACCATATATTTT.

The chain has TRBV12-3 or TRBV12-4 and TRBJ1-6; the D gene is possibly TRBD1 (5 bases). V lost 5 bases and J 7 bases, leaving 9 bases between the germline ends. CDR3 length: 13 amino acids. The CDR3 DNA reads TGTGCCAGCAGTCCTCGACAGAATTCACCCCTCCACTTT. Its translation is CASSPRQNSPLHF.

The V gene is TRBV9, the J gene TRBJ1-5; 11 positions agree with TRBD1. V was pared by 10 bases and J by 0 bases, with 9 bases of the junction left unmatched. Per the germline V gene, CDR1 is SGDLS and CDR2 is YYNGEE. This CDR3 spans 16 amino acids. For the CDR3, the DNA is TGTGCCCGGGACAGGGGGACCTGTGATAGCAATCAGCCCCAGCATTTT. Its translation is CARDRGTCDSNQPQHF.

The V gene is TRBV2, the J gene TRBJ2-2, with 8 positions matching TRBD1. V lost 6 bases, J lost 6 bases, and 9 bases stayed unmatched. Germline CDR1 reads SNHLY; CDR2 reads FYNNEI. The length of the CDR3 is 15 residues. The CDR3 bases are TGTGCCAGCAGAGCTGACAGGGGTGGGGCCGGGGAGCTGTTTTTT. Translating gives CASRADRGGAGELFF.